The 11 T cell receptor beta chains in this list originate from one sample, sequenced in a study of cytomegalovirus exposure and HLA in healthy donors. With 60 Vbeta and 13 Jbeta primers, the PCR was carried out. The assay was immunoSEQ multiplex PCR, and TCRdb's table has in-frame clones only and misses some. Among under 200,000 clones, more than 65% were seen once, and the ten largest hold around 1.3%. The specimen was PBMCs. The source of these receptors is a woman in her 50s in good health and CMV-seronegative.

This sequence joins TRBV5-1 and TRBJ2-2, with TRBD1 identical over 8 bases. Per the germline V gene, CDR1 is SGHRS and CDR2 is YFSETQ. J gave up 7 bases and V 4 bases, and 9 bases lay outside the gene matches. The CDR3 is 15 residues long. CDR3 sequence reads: CASSDQGARIGELFF. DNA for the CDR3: TGCGCCAGCAGCGACCAGGGGGCGCGAATCGGGGAGCTGTTTTTT.

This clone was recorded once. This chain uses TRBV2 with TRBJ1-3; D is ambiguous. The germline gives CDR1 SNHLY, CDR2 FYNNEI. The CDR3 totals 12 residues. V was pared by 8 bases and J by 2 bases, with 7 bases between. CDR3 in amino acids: CASQEAGNTIYF. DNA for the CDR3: TGTGCCAGCCAAGAGGCTGGAAACACCATATATTTT.

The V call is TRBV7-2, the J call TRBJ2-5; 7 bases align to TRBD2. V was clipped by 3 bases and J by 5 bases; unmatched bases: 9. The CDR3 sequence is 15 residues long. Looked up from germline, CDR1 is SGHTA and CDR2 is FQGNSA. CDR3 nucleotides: TGTGCCAGCAGCTTTACGCGGGAGCGGTTGGAGACCCAGTACTTC. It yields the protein CASSFTRERLETQYF.

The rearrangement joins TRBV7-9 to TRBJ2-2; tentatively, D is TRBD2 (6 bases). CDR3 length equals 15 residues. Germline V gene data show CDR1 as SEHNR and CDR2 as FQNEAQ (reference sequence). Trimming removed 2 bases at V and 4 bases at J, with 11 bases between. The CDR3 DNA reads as TGTGCCAGCAGCTTAAGGCAGGGAGGCACCGGGGAGCTGTTTTTT. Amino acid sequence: CASSLRQGGTGELFF. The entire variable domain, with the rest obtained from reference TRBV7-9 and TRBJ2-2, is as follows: DTGVSQNPRHKITKRGQNVTFRCDPISEHNRLYWYRQTLGQGPEFLTYFQNEAQLEKSRLLSDRFSAERPKGSFSTLEIQRTEQGDSAMYLCASSLRQGGTGELFFGEGSRLTVL.

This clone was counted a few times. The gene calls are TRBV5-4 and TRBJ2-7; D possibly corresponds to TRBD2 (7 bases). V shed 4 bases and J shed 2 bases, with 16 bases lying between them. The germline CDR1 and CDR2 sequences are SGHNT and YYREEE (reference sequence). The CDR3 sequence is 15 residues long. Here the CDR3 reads CASSDSRGGAYEQYF. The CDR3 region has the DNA TGTGCCAGCAGCGATAGTAGGGGGGGGGCCTACGAGCAGTACTTC. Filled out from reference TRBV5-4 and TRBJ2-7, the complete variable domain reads ETGVTQSPTHLIKTRGQQVTLRCSSQSGHNTVSWYQQALGQGPQFIFQYYREEENGRGNFPPRFSGLQFPNYSSELNVNALELDDSALYLCASSDSRGGAYEQYFGPGTRLTVT.

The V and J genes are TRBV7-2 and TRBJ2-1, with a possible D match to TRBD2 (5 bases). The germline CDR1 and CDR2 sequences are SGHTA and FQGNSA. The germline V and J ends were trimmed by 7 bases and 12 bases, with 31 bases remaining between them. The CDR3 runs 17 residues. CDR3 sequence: CASTPWSTNPTGLVQFF. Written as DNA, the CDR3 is TGTGCCAGCACCCCCTGGTCGACTAACCCAACGGGCTTGGTGCAGTTCTTC.

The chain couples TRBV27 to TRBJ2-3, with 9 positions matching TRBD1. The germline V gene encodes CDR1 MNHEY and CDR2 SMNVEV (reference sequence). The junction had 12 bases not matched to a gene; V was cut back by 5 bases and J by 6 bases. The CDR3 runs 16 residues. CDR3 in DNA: TGTGCCAGCAGTCTCCGTGGGACAGGGACTTTCGATACGCAGTATTTT. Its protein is CASSLRGTGTFDTQYF.

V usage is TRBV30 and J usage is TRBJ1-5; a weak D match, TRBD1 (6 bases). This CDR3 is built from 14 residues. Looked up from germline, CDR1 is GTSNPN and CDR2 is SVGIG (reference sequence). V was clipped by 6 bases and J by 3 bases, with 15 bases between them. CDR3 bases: TGTGCCTGTAGTACAGGGTTTCTCAATCAGCCCCAGCATTTT. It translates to CACSTGFLNQPQHF.

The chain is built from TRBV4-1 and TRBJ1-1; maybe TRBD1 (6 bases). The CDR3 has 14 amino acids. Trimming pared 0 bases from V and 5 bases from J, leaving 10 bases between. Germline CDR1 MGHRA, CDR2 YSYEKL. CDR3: CASSQDLGATEAFF. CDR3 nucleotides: TGCGCCAGCAGCCAAGATCTGGGGGCAACTGAAGCTTTCTTT.

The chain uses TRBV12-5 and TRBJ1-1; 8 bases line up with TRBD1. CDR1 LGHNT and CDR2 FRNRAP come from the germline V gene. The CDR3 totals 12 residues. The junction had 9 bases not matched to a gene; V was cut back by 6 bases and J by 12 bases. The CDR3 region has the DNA TGTGCTAGTGGGACACGACAGGGGAGGCCTTTCTTT. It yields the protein CASGTRQGRPFF.

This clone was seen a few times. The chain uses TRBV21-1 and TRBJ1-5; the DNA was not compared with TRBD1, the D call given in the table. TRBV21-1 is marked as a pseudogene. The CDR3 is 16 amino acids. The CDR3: CASSKGQENSNQPQHF. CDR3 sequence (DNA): TGTGCCAGCAGCAAGGGACAGGAAAATAGCAATCAGCCCCAGCATTTT.